A single sample is the source of the 19 T cell receptor beta chains below, sequenced in a study of PD-1 blockade in classical Hodgkin lymphoma. Profiled with immunoSEQ multiplex PCR; TCRdb holds only in-frame clones, not every one. The sample shows under 60,000 clones, around 73% of them seen only once. Autologous stem cell transplantation was followed by relapse in every patient, and brentuximab vedotin exposure varied. The specimen comprised peripheral blood mononuclear cells (PBMCs), sampled before the second cycle of nivolumab. These receptors originate from a human donor with classical Hodgkin lymphoma.

With respect to this clone: The same CDR3 is also encoded by other DNA sequences in this sample. The V gene is TRBV7-3, the J gene TRBJ2-1; a weak D match, TRBD1 (5 bases). Looked up from germline, CDR1 is SGHTA and CDR2 is FQGTGA. The V gene lost 5 bases and the J gene lost 6 bases, with 8 bases spanning the gap. The CDR3 length is 12 residues. In nucleotides, the CDR3 is TGTGCCAGCAGCCCCCAGGGCAATGAGCAGTTCTTC. As protein: CASSPQGNEQFF.

This chain connects TRBV7-9 to TRBJ2-1; D unresolved. V was shortened by 1 base and J by 8 bases, with 15 bases between the two germline ends. The CDR3 has 15 residues. The germline CDR1 and CDR2 sequences are SEHNR and FQNEAQ (reference sequence). CDR3 amino acids: CASSLVPGPWDEQFF. CDR3 DNA: TGTGCCAGCAGCTTAGTACCGGGCCCCTGGGATGAGCAGTTCTTC.

On this clone: Other DNA sequences within the sample encode an identical CDR3. V gene TRBV7-2 combines with J gene TRBJ2-7; D ambiguous. The CDR3 has 13 residues. The V end lost 0 bases, the J end lost 2 bases, and 5 bases lay between the germline ends. Germline V gene data show CDR1 as SGHTA and CDR2 as FQGNSA. The CDR3 here is CASSLADPYEQYF. The CDR3 DNA follows: TGTGCCAGCAGCTTAGCGGACCCCTACGAGCAGTACTTC.

The V and J genes are TRBV6-5 and TRBJ2-3; no clear D gene. CDR1 and CDR2 (germline): MNHEY, SVGAGI. This CDR3 has 14 residues. V was clipped by 2 bases and J by 2 bases, with 8 bases between them. CDR3 residues: CASSYDLSTDTQYF. The CDR3, as DNA: TGTGCCAGCAGTTACGACTTGTCCACAGATACGCAGTATTTT.

This chain joins TRBV27 and TRBJ2-7, with D possibly matching TRBD1 (6 bases). This CDR3 spans 15 amino acids. Trimming took 8 bases from V and 2 from J, leaving 19 bases between them. Looked up from germline, CDR1 is MNHEY and CDR2 is SMNVEV (reference sequence). The CDR3: CASSSSGTTTYEQYF. For the CDR3, the DNA is TGTGCCAGCTCCTCATCGGGGACAACTACCTACGAGCAGTACTTC.

V usage is TRBV7-9 and J usage is TRBJ1-3; perhaps TRBD1 as D (5 bases). The CDR3 is made up of 17 amino acids. Germline values: CDR1 SEHNR, CDR2 FQNEAQ (reference sequence). The V and J ends lost 1 base and 2 bases respectively, with 15 bases between them. Here the CDR3 DNA reads TGTGCCAGCAGCTTAGTCCCGGGGGACTTAACTGGAAACACCATATATTTT. Amino acids: CASSLVPGDLTGNTIYF.

This clone was detected a few times. The genes are TRBV6-6 and TRBJ1-2; possibly TRBD1 for D (6 bases). Trimming left V 1 base short and J 2 bases short, with 8 bases between. This CDR3 has 14 residues. The germline V gene has CDR1 MNHNY and CDR2 SVGAGI (reference sequence). This chain's CDR3 is CASSYFTGNYGYTF. CDR3 nucleotide sequence: TGTGCCAGCAGTTACTTTACAGGGAACTATGGCTACACCTTC.

The chain uses TRBV28 and TRBJ2-6, with TRBD1 as a possible D gene (5 bases). CDR1 and CDR2 (germline): MDHEN, SYDVKM. V lost 4 bases to trimming and J lost 0 bases, with 10 bases between them. The CDR3 has 16 amino acids. This CDR3 is CASSSPGSSGANVLTF. Here the CDR3 DNA reads TGTGCCAGCAGTTCCCCAGGGTCCTCTGGGGCCAACGTCCTGACTTTC.

The chain uses TRBV11-2 and TRBJ2-1; 7 nucleotides agree with TRBD2. This CDR3 is 14 amino acids long. Looked up from germline, CDR1 is SGHAT and CDR2 is FQNNGV. The J segment lost 10 bases and the V segment lost 4 bases, leaving 10 bases of the junction unmatched. The CDR3 DNA reads TGTGCCAGCAGCTCGGGACTATTAAGTTGGGAGCAGTTCTTC. This codes for CASSSGLLSWEQFF.

The genes are TRBV2 and TRBJ2-5; 8 nucleotides align to TRBD1. Germline-derived CDR1 and CDR2 are SNHLY and FYNNEI. This CDR3 is 12 amino acids long. Trimming cost V 6 bases and J 3 bases; bases outside gene matches: 0. This chain's CDR3 is CASRTGEETQYF. In DNA form, the CDR3 reads TGTGCCAGCAGGACAGGGGAAGAGACCCAGTACTTC. The variable domain in full, with the rest retrieved from reference TRBV2 and TRBJ2-5, is EPEVTQTPSHQVTQMGQEVILRCVPISNHLYFYWYRQILGQKVEFLVSFYNNEISEKSEIFDDQFSVERPDGSNFTLKIRSTKLEDSAMYFCASRTGEETQYFGPGTRLLVL.

This clone came up a few times. This sequence joins TRBV7-9 and TRBJ2-7; D gene ambiguous. CDR1 is SEHNR and CDR2 is FQNEAQ in the germline V gene (reference sequence). The CDR3 extends over 12 amino acids. Trimming pared 1 base from V and 4 bases from J, leaving 5 bases between. This CDR3 reads CASSLVPYEQYF. The CDR3 DNA sequence: TGTGCCAGCAGCTTAGTCCCGTACGAGCAGTACTTC.

The chain carries TRBV2 and TRBJ1-2; 7 bases match TRBD1. Looked up from germline, CDR1 is SNHLY and CDR2 is FYNNEI. Germline trimming cut 10 bases from V and 3 bases from J; bases unmatched to any gene: 5. This CDR3 contains 12 residues. CDR3 in amino acids: CAIETGDYGYTF. The CDR3 nucleotides read TGTGCCATCGAAACAGGGGACTATGGCTACACCTTC.

This chain connects TRBV9 to TRBJ1-1, with 7 positions matching TRBD1. Trimming removed 2 bases from V and 7 bases from J; junction bases left unmatched: 2. There are 12 residues in the CDR3. Germline CDR1 and CDR2: SGDLS and YYNGEE. The CDR3 spells CASSVGDSEAFF. CDR3 DNA: TGTGCCAGCAGCGTGGGGGACAGTGAAGCTTTCTTT.

This clone was seen a handful of times. V and J are TRBV30 and TRBJ2-7, with unresolved D. In germline, CDR1 is GTSNPN, CDR2 SVGIG (reference sequence). Trimming took off 2 bases at V and 2 bases at J, with 7 bases between the two ends. The CDR3 sequence is 12 residues long. The CDR3 spells CAWSSTTYEQYF. For the CDR3, the DNA is TGTGCCTGGAGTTCTACGACCTACGAGCAGTACTTC.

This sequence joins TRBV6-5 and TRBJ1-1; TRBD1 is a possible D gene (5 bases). This CDR3 has 13 amino acids. Germline V gene lookup returns CDR1 MNHEY and CDR2 SVGAGI. The V gene lost 6 bases and the J gene lost 3 bases, with 11 bases spanning the gap. The CDR3 is CASRDRQHTEAFF. The CDR3 DNA reads TGTGCCAGCAGGGACCGACAGCACACTGAAGCTTTCTTT.

J is TRBJ2-5 and V is TRBV29-1; TRBD2 matches at 15 bases. Germline trimming cut 5 bases from V and 5 bases from J; bases unmatched to any gene: 12. CDR3 length equals 17 residues. Germline V gene sequence: CDR1 SQVTM, CDR2 ANQGSEA. CDR3 bases: TGCAGCGTTCGAGGATCGGGGACTAGCGGGAGGCGGGAGACCCAGTACTTC. Protein: CSVRGSGTSGRRETQYF.

This chain uses TRBV6-1 with TRBJ1-5; the D gene is possibly TRBD1 (6 bases). The length of the CDR3 is 15 residues. V lost 2 bases to trimming and J lost 5 bases, with 13 bases between them. CDR1 is MNHNS, CDR2 SASEGT, per germline. CDR3 nucleotides: TGTGCCAGCAGTGAACATACGACAGGCTATCAGCCCCAGCATTTT. This translates into CASSEHTTGYQPQHF.

J is TRBJ2-3 and V is TRBV30, with D tentatively TRBD1 (6 bases). Germline CDR1 is GTSNPN and CDR2 is SVGIG (reference sequence). V was trimmed by 7 bases and J by 4 bases, leaving 15 bases between them. CDR3 length equals 13 residues. In nucleotides, the CDR3 is TGTGCCTTTGGAGTTGGGGGCGCAGATACGCAGTATTTT. Protein sequence: CAFGVGGADTQYF.

Only one count was recorded for this clone. This chain connects TRBV27 to TRBJ2-7, with D hard to call. The CDR3 is 16 residues long. Germline V CDR1 and CDR2: MNHEY, SMNVEV (reference sequence). Trimming took 6 bases from V and 0 from J, leaving 18 bases between them. The CDR3 DNA follows: TGTGCCAGCAGCGCCCGGGCGAGCGTCAGCTCCTACGAGCAGTACTTC. Its translation is CASSARASVSSYEQYF.